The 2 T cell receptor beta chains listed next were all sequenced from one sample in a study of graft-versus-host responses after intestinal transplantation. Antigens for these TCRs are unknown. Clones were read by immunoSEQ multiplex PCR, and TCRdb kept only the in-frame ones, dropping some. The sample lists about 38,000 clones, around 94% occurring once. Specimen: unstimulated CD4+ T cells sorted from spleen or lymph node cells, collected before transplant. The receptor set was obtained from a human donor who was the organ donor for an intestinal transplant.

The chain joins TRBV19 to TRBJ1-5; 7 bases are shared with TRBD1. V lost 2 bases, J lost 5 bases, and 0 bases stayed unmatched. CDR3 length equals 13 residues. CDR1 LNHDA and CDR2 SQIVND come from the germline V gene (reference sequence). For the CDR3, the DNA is TGTGCCAGTAGTATACAGGGGGATCAGCCCCAGCATTTT. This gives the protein CASSIQGDQPQHF. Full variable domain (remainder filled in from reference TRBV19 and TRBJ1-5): DGGITQSPKYLFRKEGQNVTLSCEQNLNHDAMYWYRQDPGQGLRLIYYSQIVNDFQKGDIAEGYSVSREKKESFPLTVTSAQKNPTAFYLCASSIQGDQPQHFGDGTRLSIL.

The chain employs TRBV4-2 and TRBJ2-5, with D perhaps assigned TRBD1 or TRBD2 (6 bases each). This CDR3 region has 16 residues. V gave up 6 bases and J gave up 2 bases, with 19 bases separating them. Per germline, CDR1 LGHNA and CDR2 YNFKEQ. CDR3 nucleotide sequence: TGTGCCAGCAGGGGCGGAGGGGGGCTGGGACAAGAGACCCAGTACTTC. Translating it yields CASRGGGGLGQETQYF.